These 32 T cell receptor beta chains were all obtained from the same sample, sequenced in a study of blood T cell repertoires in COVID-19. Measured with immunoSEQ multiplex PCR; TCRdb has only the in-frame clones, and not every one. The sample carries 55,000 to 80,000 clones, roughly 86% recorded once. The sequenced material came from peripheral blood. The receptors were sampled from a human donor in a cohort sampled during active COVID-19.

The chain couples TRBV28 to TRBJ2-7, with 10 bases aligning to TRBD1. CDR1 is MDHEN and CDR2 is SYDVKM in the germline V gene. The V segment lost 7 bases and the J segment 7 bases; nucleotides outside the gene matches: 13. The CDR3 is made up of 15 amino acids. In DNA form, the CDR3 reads TGTGCCAGCACCCCCGGGACAGGGGTCCGCTTAGAGCAGTACTTC. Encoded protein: CASTPGTGVRLEQYF.

The CDR3 region is CAWSVSGFGYTF. The DNA for the CDR3 is TGTGCCTGGAGTGTATCAGGGTTTGGCTACACCTTC. The V and J genes are TRBV30 and TRBJ1-2, with a tentative D call TRBD1 (5 bases). The CDR3 loop spans 12 amino acids. Trimming took 0 bases from V and 7 from J, leaving 9 bases between them. Germline lookup yields CDR1 GTSNPN and CDR2 SVGIG (reference sequence).

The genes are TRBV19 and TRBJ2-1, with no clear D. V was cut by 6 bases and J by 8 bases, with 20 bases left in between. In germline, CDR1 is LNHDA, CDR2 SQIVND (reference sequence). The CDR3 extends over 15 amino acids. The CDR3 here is CASSRDLEATDEQFF. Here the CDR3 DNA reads TGTGCCAGTAGCCGTGACCTAGAGGCTACGGATGAGCAGTTCTTC.

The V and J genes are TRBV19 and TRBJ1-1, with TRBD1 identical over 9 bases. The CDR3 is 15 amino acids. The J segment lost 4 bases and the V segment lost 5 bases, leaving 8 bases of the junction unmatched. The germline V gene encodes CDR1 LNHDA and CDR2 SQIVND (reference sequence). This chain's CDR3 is CASSATGTGITEAFF. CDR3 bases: TGTGCCAGTAGTGCGACCGGGACAGGGATCACTGAAGCTTTCTTT. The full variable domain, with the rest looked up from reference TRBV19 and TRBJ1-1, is DGGITQSPKYLFRKEGQNVTLSCEQNLNHDAMYWYRQDPGQGLRLIYYSQIVNDFQKGDIAEGYSVSREKKESFPLTVTSAQKNPTAFYLCASSATGTGITEAFFGQGTRLTVV.

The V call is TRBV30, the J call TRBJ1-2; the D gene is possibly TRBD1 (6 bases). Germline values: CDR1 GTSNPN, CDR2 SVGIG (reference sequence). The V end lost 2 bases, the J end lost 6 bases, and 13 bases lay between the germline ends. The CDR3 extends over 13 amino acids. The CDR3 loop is CAWSTTGIDGYTF. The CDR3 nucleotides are TGTGCCTGGAGTACTACAGGGATCGATGGCTACACCTTC.

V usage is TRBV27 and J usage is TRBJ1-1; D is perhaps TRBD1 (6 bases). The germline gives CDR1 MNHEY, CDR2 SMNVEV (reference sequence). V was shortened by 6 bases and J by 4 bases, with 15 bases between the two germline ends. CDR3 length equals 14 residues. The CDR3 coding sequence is TGTGCCAGCAGATACGCAGGGGAAGGCACTGAAGCTTTCTTT. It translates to CASRYAGEGTEAFF.

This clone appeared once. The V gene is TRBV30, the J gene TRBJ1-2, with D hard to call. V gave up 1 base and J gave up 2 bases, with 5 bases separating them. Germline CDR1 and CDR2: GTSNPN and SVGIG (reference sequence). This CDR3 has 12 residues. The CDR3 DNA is TGTGCCTGGAGTGGGCGGAACTATGGCTACACCTTC. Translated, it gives CAWSGRNYGYTF.

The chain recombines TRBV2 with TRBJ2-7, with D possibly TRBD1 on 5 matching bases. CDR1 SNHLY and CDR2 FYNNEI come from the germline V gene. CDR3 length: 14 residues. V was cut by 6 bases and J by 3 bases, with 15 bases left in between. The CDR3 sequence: CASRADRLNYEQYF. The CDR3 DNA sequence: TGTGCCAGCAGGGCAGACAGACTTAACTACGAGCAGTACTTC.

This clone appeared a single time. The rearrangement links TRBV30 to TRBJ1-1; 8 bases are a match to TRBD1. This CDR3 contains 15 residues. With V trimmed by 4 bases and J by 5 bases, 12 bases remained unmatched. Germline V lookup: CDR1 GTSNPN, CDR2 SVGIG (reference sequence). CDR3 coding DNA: TGTGCCTGGACCCCGAGACAGGGGCGGAGGACTGAAGCTTTCTTT. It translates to CAWTPRQGRRTEAFF. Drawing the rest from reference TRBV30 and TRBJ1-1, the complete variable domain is SQTIHQWPATLVQPVGSPLSLECTVEGTSNPNLYWYRQAAGRGLQLLFYSVGIGQISSEVPQNLSASRPQDRQFILSSKKLLLSDSGFYLCAWTPRQGRRTEAFFGQGTRLTVV.

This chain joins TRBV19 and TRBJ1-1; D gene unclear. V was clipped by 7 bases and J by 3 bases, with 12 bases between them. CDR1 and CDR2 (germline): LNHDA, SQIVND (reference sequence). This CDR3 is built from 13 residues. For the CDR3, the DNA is TGTGCCAGTACTCGAATTGGAGACACTGAAGCTTTCTTT. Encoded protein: CASTRIGDTEAFF.

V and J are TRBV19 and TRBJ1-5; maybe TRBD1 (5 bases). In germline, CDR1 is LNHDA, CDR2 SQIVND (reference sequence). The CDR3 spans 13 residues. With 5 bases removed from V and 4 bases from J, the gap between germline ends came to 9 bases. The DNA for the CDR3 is TGTGCCAGTAGTTCGGGGGTTAATCAGCCCCAGCATTTT. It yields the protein CASSSGVNQPQHF. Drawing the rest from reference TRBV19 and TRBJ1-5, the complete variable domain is DGGITQSPKYLFRKEGQNVTLSCEQNLNHDAMYWYRQDPGQGLRLIYYSQIVNDFQKGDIAEGYSVSREKKESFPLTVTSAQKNPTAFYLCASSSGVNQPQHFGDGTRLSIL.

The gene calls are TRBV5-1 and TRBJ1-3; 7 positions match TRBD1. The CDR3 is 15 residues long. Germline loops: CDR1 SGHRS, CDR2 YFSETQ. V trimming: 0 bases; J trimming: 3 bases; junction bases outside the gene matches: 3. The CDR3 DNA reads TGCGCCAGCAGCTTGGGACAGGGCTATGGAAACACCATATATTTT. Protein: CASSLGQGYGNTIYF.

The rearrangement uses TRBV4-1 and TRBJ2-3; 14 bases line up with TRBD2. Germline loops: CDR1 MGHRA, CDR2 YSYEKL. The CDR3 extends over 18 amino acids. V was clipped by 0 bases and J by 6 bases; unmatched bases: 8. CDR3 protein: CASSQDRGLAGGRDTQYF. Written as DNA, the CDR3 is TGCGCCAGCAGCCAAGATAGAGGACTAGCGGGGGGAAGGGATACGCAGTATTTT.

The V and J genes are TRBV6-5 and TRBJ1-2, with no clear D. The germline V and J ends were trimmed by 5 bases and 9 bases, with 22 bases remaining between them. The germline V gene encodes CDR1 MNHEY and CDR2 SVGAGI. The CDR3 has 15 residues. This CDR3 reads CASSLGLGRRQRYTF. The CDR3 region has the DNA TGTGCCAGCAGTCTCGGACTGGGTCGTCGCCAGCGCTACACCTTC.

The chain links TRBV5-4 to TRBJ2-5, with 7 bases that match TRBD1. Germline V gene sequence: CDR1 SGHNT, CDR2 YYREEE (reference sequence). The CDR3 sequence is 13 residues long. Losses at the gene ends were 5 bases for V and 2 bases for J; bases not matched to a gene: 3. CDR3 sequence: CASRWGQQETQYF. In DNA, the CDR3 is TGTGCCAGCAGGTGGGGACAGCAAGAGACCCAGTACTTC.

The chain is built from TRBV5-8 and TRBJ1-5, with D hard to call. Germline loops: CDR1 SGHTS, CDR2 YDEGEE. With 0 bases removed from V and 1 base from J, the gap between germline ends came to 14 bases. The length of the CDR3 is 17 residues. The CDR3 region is CASSLGRYGLSNQPQHF. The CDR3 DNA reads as TGTGCCAGCAGCTTGGGCCGGTACGGACTGAGCAATCAGCCCCAGCATTTT.

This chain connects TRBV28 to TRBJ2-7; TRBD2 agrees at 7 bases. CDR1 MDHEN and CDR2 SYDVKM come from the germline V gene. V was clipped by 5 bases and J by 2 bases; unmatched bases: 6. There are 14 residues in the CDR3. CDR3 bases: TGTGCCAGCAGTAGGTTAGCGGGCCCCTACGAGCAGTACTTC. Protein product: CASSRLAGPYEQYF.

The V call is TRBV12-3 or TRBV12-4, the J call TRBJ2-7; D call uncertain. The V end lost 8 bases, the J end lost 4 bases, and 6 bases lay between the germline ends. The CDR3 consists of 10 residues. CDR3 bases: TGTGCCAGCCCTATTTACGAGCAGTACTTC. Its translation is CASPIYEQYF.

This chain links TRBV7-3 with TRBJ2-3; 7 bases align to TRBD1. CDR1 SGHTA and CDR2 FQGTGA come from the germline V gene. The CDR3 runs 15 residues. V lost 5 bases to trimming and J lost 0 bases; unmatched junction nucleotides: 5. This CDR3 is CASSRGQPSTDTQYF. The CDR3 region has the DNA TGTGCCAGCAGCAGGGGACAGCCTAGCACAGATACGCAGTATTTT.

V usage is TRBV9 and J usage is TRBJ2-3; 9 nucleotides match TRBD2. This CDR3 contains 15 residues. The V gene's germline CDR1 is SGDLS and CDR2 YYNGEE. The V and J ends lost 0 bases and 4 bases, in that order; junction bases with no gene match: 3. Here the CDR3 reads CASSVGGGAADTQYF. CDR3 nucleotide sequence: TGTGCCAGCAGCGTAGGCGGGGGGGCAGCAGATACGCAGTATTTT. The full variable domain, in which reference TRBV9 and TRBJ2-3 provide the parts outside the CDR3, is DSGVTQTPKHLITATGQRVTLRCSPRSGDLSVYWYQQSLDQGLQFLIQYYNGEERAKGNILERFSAQQFPDLHSELNLSSLELGDSALYFCASSVGGGAADTQYFGPGTRLTVL.

The DNA for the CDR3 is TGTGCCAGCAGCTTCCCGGGTCAGACAGGGAGGTTTGGTTACAATGAGCAGTTCTTC. Amino acid sequence: CASSFPGQTGRFGYNEQFF. The genes are TRBV7-9 and TRBJ2-1, with D perhaps matching TRBD1 (7 bases). The CDR3 consists of 19 residues. CDR1 SEHNR and CDR2 FQNEAQ come from the germline V gene (reference sequence). The ends were cut back, 3 bases at V and 4 bases at J, with 25 bases in the middle.

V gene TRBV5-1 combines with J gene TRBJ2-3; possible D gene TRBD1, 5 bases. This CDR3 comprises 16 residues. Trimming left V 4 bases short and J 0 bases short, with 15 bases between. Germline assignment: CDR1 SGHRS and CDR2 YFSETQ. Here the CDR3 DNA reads TGCGCCAGCAGCCAGGGCGGCAGAGTCAGCACAGATACGCAGTATTTT. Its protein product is CASSQGGRVSTDTQYF. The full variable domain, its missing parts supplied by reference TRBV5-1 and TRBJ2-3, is KAGVTQTPRYLIKTRGQQVTLSCSPISGHRSVSWYQQTPGQGLQFLFEYFSETQRNKGNFPGRFSGRQFSNSRSEMNVSTLELGDSALYLCASSQGGRVSTDTQYFGPGTRLTVL.

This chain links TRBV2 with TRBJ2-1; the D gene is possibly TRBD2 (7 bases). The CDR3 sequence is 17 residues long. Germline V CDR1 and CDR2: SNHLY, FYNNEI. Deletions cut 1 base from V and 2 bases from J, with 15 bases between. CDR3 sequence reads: CASSEVRGGATYNEQFF. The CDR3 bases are TGTGCCAGCAGTGAAGTGAGGGGGGGGGCCACCTACAATGAGCAGTTCTTC.

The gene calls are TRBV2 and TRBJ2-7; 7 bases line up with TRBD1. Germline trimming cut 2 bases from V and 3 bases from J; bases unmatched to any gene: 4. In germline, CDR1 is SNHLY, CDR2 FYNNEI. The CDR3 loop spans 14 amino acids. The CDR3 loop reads CASSEPRGNYEQYF. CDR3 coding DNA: TGTGCCAGCAGTGAACCCAGGGGGAACTACGAGCAGTACTTC. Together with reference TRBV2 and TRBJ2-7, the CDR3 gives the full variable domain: EPEVTQTPSHQVTQMGQEVILRCVPISNHLYFYWYRQILGQKVEFLVSFYNNEISEKSEIFDDQFSVERPDGSNFTLKIRSTKLEDSAMYFCASSEPRGNYEQYFGPGTRLTVT.

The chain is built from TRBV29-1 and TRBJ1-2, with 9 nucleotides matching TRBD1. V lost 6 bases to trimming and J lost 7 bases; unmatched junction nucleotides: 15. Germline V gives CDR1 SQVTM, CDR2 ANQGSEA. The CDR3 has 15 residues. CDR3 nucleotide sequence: TGCAGCGTCGTATCTTACCGACAGGGGGGCGGTGGCTACACCTTC. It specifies CSVVSYRQGGGGYTF.

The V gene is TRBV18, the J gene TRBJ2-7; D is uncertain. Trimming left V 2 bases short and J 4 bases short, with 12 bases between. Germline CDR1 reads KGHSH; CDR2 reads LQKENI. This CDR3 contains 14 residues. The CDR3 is CASSPEALGYEQYF. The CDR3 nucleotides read TGTGCCAGCTCACCAGAGGCGTTGGGTTACGAGCAGTACTTC.

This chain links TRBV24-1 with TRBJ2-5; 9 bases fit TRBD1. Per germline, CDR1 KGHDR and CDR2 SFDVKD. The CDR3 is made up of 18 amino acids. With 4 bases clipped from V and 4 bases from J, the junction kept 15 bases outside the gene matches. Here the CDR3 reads CATSERYRGLGVGETQYF. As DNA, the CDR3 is TGTGCCACCAGTGAGAGATACAGGGGGCTTGGCGTAGGAGAGACCCAGTACTTC.

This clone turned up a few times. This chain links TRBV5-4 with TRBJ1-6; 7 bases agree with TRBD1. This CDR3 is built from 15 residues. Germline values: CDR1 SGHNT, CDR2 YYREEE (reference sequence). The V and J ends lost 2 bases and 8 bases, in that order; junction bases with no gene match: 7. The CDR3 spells CASSLQGIVDSPLHF. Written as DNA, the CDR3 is TGTGCCAGCAGCTTACAGGGGATTGTGGATTCACCCCTCCACTTT.

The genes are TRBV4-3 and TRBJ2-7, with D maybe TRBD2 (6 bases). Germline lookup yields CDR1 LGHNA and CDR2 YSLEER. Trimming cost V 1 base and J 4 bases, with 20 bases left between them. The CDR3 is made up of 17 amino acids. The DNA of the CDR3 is TGCGCCAGCAGCCAAGTACCCCAAAGATCGGGGGTATACGAGCAGTACTTC. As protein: CASSQVPQRSGVYEQYF.

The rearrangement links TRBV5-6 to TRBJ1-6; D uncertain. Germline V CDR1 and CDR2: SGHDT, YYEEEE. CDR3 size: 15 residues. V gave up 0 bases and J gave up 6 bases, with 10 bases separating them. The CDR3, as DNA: TGTGCCAGCAGCTTGGACCGCGAGCTTAATTCACCCCTCCACTTT. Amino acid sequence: CASSLDRELNSPLHF.

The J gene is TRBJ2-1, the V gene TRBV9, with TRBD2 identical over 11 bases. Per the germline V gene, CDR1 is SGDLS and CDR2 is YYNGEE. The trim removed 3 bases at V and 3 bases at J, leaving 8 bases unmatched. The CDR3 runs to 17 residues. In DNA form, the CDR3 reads TGTGCCAGCAGCGCTGCCCTTAGCGGGGGGGTCTACAATGAGCAGTTCTTC. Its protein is CASSAALSGGVYNEQFF.

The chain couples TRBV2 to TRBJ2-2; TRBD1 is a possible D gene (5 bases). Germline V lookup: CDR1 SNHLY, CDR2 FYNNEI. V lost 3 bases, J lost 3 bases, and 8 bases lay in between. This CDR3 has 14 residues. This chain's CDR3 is CASSDKGYTGELFF. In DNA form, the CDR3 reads TGTGCCAGCAGTGACAAGGGGTACACCGGGGAGCTGTTTTTT.